The sequence of this TCR beta chain was determined in a study of blood T cell repertoires in COVID-19. Here immunoSEQ multiplex PCR was the method, and the copy in TCRdb shows in-frame clones only, minus some. The table shows about 170,000 clones, with about 84% occurring only once. The CDR3 extends over 11 amino acids. The germline V gene has CDR1 ENHRY and CDR2 SYGVKD. V lost 4 bases and J lost 9; bases outside the gene matches: 2. The source of this sequence is a man aged 45 to 65 who had recovered from COVID-19. The sample consisted of PBMCs or T cells enriched from blood (not recorded which). The J gene is TRBJ2-7, the V gene TRBV10-3, with 8 bases that match TRBD1. The CDR3 protein is CAISGQGTQYF. In DNA form, the CDR3 reads TGTGCCATCAGTGGACAGGGGACGCAGTACTTC.